The 4 T cell receptor beta chains below all came from one sample that was sequenced in a study of blood T cell repertoires in COVID-19. Clones were read by immunoSEQ multiplex PCR, and TCRdb kept only the in-frame ones, dropping some. The table shows 200,000 to 300,000 clones, with 80% to 90% occurring only once. The material sequenced was peripheral blood. Source of these receptors: a man in his sixties with acute or convalescent COVID-19.

The V and J genes are TRBV24-1 and TRBJ2-1, with a weak D call TRBD2 (5 bases). Germline V gives CDR1 KGHDR, CDR2 SFDVKD. The CDR3 sequence is 15 residues long. V lost 1 base and J lost 8, with 14 bases in between. CDR3 bases: TGTGCCACCAGTGATTTCGGGGTTAAGGGCCATGAGCAGTTCTTC. It specifies CATSDFGVKGHEQFF.

The chain recombines TRBV11-2 with TRBJ2-7, with 10 bases that match TRBD2. The CDR3 runs 16 residues. V lost 5 bases and J lost 6; bases outside the gene matches: 13. The germline CDR1 and CDR2 sequences are SGHAT and FQNNGV. In nucleotides, the CDR3 is TGTGCCAGCAGCGGAAAAAGCGGGAGGGCCGGTGGCGAGCAGTACTTC. Translating gives CASSGKSGRAGGEQYF.

The chain is built from TRBV5-1 and TRBJ1-6; a possible D gene is TRBD1 (6 bases). This CDR3 has 16 amino acids. Germline CDR1 reads SGHRS; CDR2 reads YFSETQ. V lost 4 bases to trimming and J lost 7 bases, with 18 bases between them. CDR3 nucleotide sequence: TGCGCCAGCAGCGACCCTACTCAGGGGTTAAATTCACCCCTCCACTTT. Its translation: CASSDPTQGLNSPLHF.

This clone was picked up a small number of times. This chain joins TRBV19 and TRBJ1-1; D may be TRBD1 (6 bases). The CDR3 runs 14 residues. V lost 3 bases, J lost 5 bases, and 13 bases lay in between. Germline V gene lookup returns CDR1 LNHDA and CDR2 SQIVND (reference sequence). CDR3 coding DNA: TGTGCCAGTAGTATTTTGGGGGCGCGTACTGAAGCTTTCTTT. As protein: CASSILGARTEAFF.